This TCR beta chain was profiled in a study of lymphopenia after photon versus proton radiotherapy. The germline V and J ends were trimmed by 0 bases and 2 bases, with 10 bases remaining between them. The CDR3 consists of 15 residues. Germline CDR1 is SGHRS and CDR2 is YFSETQ. Study-wide findings and caveats: Proton therapy kept repertoires fairly stable, unlike photons, which gained effector/memory cells.

For this clone: What it binds is unknown.

The repertoire was sequenced with immunoSEQ multiplex PCR; TCRdb's copy has only in-frame clones and lacks some. The sample has 35,000 to 45,000 clones; around 86% are singletons. The TCR was taken from a woman between 65 and 79 years old with pancreatic cancer. This specimen was peripheral blood, taken from a patient treated with proton-based radiotherapy. The V gene is TRBV5-1, the J gene TRBJ2-3; D assignment may be TRBD1 or TRBD2 (5 bases each). CDR3 coding DNA: TGCGCCAGCAGCTTGGACGGGGCGGCCACAGATACGCAGTATTTT. As protein: CASSLDGAATDTQYF.